One sample yielded the 9 T cell receptor beta chains listed below, sequenced in a study of blood T cell repertoires in COVID-19. TCRdb's table, derived via immunoSEQ multiplex PCR, lists solely in-frame clones and lacks some. The sample holds approximately 200,000 clones, around 81% seen once. Sequencing was carried out using PBMCs or T cells enriched from blood (not recorded which). These receptors originate from a man aged 40-49 years who had recovered from COVID-19.

The gene calls are TRBV5-1 and TRBJ1-1; the D gene is possibly TRBD1 (6 bases). The CDR3 extends over 13 amino acids. Germline V lookup: CDR1 SGHRS, CDR2 YFSETQ. V was shortened by 5 bases and J by 1 base, with 9 bases between the two germline ends. The CDR3 nucleotides are TGCGCCAGCAGAGGGGGACAGAACACTGAAGCTTTCTTT. Amino acid sequence: CASRGGQNTEAFF.

The chain is built from TRBV6-5 and TRBJ1-3; D may be TRBD1 (6 bases). Germline V gene sequence: CDR1 MNHEY, CDR2 SVGAGI. The V end was cut by 6 bases, the J end by 4 bases, with 13 bases between. The CDR3 contains 14 residues. In nucleotides, the CDR3 is TGTGCCAGCAGCCGAACAGGGAGAGGAAACACCATATATTTT. Amino acid sequence: CASSRTGRGNTIYF.

The gene calls are TRBV28 and TRBJ1-5; D perhaps matches TRBD1 (5 bases). Trimming stripped 6 bases from V and 4 bases from J, with 19 bases between. Per germline, CDR1 MDHEN and CDR2 SYDVKM. This CDR3 is 16 amino acids long. CDR3 sequence (DNA): TGTGCCAGCAGCCTCCAGGGCAGTGGGGGGAATCAGCCCCAGCATTTT. Its protein product is CASSLQGSGGNQPQHF. The full variable domain, rest sourced from reference TRBV28 and TRBJ1-5, is DVKVTQSSRYLVKRTGEKVFLECVQDMDHENMFWYRQDPGLGLRLIYFSYDVKMKEKGDIPEGYSVSREKKERFSLILESASTNQTSMYLCASSLQGSGGNQPQHFGDGTRLSIL.

This sequence joins TRBV6-1 and TRBJ2-1; D perhaps matches TRBD1 (7 bases). V was pared by 0 bases and J by 2 bases, with 8 bases between. Germline assignment: CDR1 MNHNS and CDR2 SASEGT. The CDR3 sequence is 15 residues long. DNA for the CDR3: TGTGCCAGCAGTGAAGCCAGGGGGGCCTACAATGAGCAGTTCTTC. Amino acids: CASSEARGAYNEQFF.

The chain uses TRBV6-5 and TRBJ1-5, with D unresolved. The V gene lost 5 bases and the J gene lost 9 bases, with 17 bases spanning the gap. This CDR3 comprises 14 residues. Germline V gene sequence: CDR1 MNHEY, CDR2 SVGAGI. CDR3 DNA: TGTGCCAGCAGTCCTCGTGAGGAGGGTCGGCCCCAGCATTTT. This translates into CASSPREEGRPQHF.

The chain employs TRBV7-2 and TRBJ1-5, with D uncertain. This CDR3 has 16 residues. CDR1 is SGHTA and CDR2 is FQGNSA in the germline V gene. The ends were cut back, 1 base at V and 3 bases at J, with 13 bases in the middle. The CDR3 DNA reads as TGTGCCAGCAGCTTAGGTGGTAGAGGGCCCAATCAGCCCCAGCATTTT. This sequence encodes CASSLGGRGPNQPQHF.

The rearrangement links TRBV19 to TRBJ1-5; D is possibly TRBD1 (6 bases). The CDR3 consists of 13 residues. In germline, CDR1 is LNHDA, CDR2 SQIVND (reference sequence). The V gene lost 8 bases and the J gene lost 4 bases, with 12 bases spanning the gap. As DNA, the CDR3 is TGTGCCAGTCTCAGGGGCCTGAATCAGCCCCAGCATTTT. Its translation: CASLRGLNQPQHF.

The gene calls are TRBV5-5 and TRBJ1-1, with 7 positions matching TRBD1. The CDR3 extends over 14 amino acids. Germline CDR1 reads SGHKS; CDR2 reads YYEKEE (reference sequence). The V and J ends lost 6 bases and 4 bases, in that order; junction bases with no gene match: 9. The CDR3 DNA reads TGTGCCAGCAAATGGACAGGAGGGGCCACTGAAGCTTTCTTT. It translates to CASKWTGGATEAFF. The complete variable domain, with remaining parts taken from reference TRBV5-5 and TRBJ1-1, reads DAGVTQSPTHLIKTRGQQVTLRCSPISGHKSVSWYQQVLGQGPQFIFQYYEKEERGRGNFPDRFSARQFPNYSSELNVNALLLGDSALYLCASKWTGGATEAFFGQGTRLTVV.

The chain joins TRBV2 to TRBJ2-3; the D is unclear. This CDR3 spans 13 amino acids. Looked up from germline, CDR1 is SNHLY and CDR2 is FYNNEI. The V gene lost 10 bases and the J gene lost 1 base, with 12 bases spanning the gap. Here the CDR3 DNA reads TGTGCCACCACCTCTCTAGGCACAGATACGCAGTATTTT. Its translation: CATTSLGTDTQYF.